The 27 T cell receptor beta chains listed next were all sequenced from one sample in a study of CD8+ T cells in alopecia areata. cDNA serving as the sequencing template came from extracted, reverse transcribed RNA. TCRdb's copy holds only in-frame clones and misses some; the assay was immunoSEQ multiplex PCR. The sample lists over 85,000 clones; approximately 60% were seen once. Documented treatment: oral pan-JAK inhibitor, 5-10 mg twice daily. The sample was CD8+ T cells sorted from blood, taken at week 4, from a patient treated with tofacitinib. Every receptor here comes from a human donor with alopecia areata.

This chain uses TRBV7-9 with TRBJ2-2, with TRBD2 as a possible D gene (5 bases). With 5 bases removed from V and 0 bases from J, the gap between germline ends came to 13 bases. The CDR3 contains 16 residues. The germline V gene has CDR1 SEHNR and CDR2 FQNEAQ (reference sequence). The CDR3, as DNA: TGTGCCAGCAGCCTCGGACTCCTCTCGAACACCGGGGAGCTGTTTTTT. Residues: CASSLGLLSNTGELFF.

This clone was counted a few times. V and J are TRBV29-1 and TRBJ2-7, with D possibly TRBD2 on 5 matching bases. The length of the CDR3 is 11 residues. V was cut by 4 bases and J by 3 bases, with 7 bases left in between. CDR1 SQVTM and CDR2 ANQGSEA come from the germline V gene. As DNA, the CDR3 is TGCAGCGTTGGAGGGAACTACGAGCAGTACTTC. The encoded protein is CSVGGNYEQYF.

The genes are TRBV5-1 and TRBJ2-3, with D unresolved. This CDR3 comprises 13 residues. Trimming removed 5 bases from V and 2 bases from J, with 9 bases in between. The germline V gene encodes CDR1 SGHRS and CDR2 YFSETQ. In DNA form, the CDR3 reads TGCGCCAGCAGGGTGGGATTCACAGATACGCAGTATTTT. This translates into CASRVGFTDTQYF.

The CDR3 coding sequence is TGTGCCAGCAGCGAATCATTAGTGGCAGATACGCAGTATTTT. It specifies CASSESLVADTQYF. The chain links TRBV9 to TRBJ2-3, with D hard to call. The V end was cut by 3 bases, the J end by 4 bases, with 12 bases between. This CDR3 contains 14 residues. Per the germline V gene, CDR1 is SGDLS and CDR2 is YYNGEE.

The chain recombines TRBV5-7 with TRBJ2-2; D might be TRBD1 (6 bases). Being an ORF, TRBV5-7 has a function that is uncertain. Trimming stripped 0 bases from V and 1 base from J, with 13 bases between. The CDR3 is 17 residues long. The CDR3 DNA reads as TGTGCCAGCAGCTTGGCCTTGGAACAGGGGAACACCGGGGAGCTGTTTTTT. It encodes CASSLALEQGNTGELFF.

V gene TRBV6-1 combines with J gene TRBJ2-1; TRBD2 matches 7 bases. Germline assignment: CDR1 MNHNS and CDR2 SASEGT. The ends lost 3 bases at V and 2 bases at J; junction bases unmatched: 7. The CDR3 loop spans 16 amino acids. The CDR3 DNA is TGTGCCAGCAGTGACGGAGGAGGGAGGGCCTACAATGAGCAGTTCTTC. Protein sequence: CASSDGGGRAYNEQFF.

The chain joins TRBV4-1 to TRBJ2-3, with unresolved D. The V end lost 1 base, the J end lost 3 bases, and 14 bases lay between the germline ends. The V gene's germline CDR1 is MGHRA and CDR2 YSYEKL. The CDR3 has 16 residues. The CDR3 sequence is CASSQVIPALTDTQYF. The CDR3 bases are TGCGCCAGCAGCCAAGTCATCCCAGCGCTGACAGATACGCAGTATTTT.

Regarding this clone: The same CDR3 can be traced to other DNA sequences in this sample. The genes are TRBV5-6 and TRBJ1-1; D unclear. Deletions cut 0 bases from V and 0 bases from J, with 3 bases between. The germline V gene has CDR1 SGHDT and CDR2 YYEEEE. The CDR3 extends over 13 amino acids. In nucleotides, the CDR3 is TGTGCCAGCAGCTTGGTCGTGAACACTGAAGCTTTCTTT. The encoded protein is CASSLVVNTEAFF.

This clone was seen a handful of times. DNA of the CDR3: TGTGCCAGCAGTACAGGCACTGAAGCTTTCTTT. Protein sequence: CASSTGTEAFF. This sequence joins TRBV27 and TRBJ1-1; D may be TRBD1 (5 bases). Germline CDR1 is MNHEY and CDR2 is SMNVEV (reference sequence). V was shortened by 5 bases and J by 4 bases, with 5 bases between the two germline ends. This CDR3 comprises 11 residues.

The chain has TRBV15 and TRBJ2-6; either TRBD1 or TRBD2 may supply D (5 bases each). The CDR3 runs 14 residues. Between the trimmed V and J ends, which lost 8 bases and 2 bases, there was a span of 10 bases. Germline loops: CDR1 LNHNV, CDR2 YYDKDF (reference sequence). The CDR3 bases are TGTGCCACCCCAACGGGACCTGGGGCCAACGTCCTGACTTTC. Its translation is CATPTGPGANVLTF.

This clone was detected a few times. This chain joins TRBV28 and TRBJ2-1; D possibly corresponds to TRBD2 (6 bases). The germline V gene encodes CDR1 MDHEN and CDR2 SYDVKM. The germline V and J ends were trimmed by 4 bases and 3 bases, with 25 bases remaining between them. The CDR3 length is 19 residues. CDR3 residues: CASSSPGLRIKGFYNEQFF. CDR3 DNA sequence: TGTGCCAGCAGTTCCCCGGGACTCCGGATCAAGGGCTTCTACAATGAGCAGTTCTTC. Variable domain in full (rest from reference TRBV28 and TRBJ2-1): DVKVTQSSRYLVKRTGEKVFLECVQDMDHENMFWYRQDPGLGLRLIYFSYDVKMKEKGDIPEGYSVSREKKERFSLILESASTNQTSMYLCASSSPGLRIKGFYNEQFFGPGTRLTVL.

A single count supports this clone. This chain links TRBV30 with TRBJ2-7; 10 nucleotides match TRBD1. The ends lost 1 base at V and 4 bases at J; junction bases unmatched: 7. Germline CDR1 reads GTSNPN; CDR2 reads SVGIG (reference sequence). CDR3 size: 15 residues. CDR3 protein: CAWSGMWDRGYEQYF. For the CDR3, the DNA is TGTGCCTGGAGTGGGATGTGGGACAGGGGTTACGAGCAGTACTTC.

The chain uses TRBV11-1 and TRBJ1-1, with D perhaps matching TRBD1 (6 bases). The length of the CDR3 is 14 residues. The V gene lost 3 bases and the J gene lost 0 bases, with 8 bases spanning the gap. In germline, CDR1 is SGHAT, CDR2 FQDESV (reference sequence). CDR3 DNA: TGTGCCAGCAGCTTGGACAGCATGAACACTGAAGCTTTCTTT. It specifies CASSLDSMNTEAFF.

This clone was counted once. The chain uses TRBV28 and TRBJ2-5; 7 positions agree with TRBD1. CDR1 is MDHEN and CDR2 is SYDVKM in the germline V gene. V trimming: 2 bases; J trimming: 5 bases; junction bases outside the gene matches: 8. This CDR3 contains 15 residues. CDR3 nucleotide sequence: TGTGCCAGCAGTTTAGGGCAGGGGGATCGTGAGACCCAGTACTTC. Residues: CASSLGQGDRETQYF.

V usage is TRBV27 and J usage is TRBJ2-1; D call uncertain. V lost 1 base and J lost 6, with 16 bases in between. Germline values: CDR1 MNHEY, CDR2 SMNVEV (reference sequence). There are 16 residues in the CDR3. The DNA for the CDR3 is TGTGCCAGCAGTTTATTACTCCGGGCCGGCCCCAATGAGCAGTTCTTC. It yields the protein CASSLLLRAGPNEQFF.

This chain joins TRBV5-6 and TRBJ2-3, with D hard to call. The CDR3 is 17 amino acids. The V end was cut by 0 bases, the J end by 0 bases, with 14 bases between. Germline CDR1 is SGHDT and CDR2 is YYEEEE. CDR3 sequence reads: CASSLVGQWASTDTQYF. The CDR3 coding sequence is TGTGCCAGCAGCTTGGTCGGGCAGTGGGCTAGCACAGATACGCAGTATTTT.

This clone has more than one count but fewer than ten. The CDR3 region is CATGQADEQYF. The CDR3, as DNA: TGTGCCACAGGACAGGCAGACGAGCAGTACTTC. The rearrangement links TRBV15 to TRBJ2-7; 7 nucleotides match TRBD1. The trim removed 9 bases at V and 5 bases at J, leaving 4 bases unmatched. The germline V gene encodes CDR1 LNHNV and CDR2 YYDKDF (reference sequence). The CDR3 covers 11 residues.

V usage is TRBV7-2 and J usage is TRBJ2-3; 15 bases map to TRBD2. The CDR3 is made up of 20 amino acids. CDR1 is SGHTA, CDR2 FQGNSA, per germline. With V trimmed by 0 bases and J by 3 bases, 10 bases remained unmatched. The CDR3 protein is CASSLALISGTSGGTDTQYF. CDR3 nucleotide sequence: TGTGCCAGCAGCTTAGCTCTAATTTCCGGGACTAGCGGGGGGACAGATACGCAGTATTTT. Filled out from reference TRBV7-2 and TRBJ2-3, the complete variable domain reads GAGVSQSPSNKVTEKGKDVELRCDPISGHTALYWYRQSLGQGLEFLIYFQGNSAPDKSGLPSDRFSAERTGGSVSTLTIQRTQQEDSAVYLCASSLALISGTSGGTDTQYFGPGTRLTVL.

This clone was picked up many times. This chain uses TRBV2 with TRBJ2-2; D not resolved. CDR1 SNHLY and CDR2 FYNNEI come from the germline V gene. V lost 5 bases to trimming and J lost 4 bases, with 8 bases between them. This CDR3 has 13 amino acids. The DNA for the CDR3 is TGTGCCAGCAGTTGGACGGCCACCGGGGAGCTGTTTTTT. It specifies CASSWTATGELFF.

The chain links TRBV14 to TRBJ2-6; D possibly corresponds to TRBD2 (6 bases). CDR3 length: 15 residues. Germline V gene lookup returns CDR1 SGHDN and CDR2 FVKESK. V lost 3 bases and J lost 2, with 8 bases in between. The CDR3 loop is CASSHWRAGANVLTF. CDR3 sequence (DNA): TGTGCCAGCAGCCACTGGAGGGCTGGGGCCAACGTCCTGACTTTC.

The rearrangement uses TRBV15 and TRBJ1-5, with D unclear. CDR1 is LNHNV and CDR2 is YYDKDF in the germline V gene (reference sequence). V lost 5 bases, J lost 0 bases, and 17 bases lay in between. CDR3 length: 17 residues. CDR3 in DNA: TGTGCCACCAGCCAGCCTGAGGGCGTTTATAGCAATCAGCCCCAGCATTTT. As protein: CATSQPEGVYSNQPQHF.

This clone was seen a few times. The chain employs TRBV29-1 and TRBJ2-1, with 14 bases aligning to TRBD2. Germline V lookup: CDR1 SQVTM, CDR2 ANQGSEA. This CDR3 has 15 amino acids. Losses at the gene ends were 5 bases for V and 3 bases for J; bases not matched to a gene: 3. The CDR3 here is CSVQGTSGSYNEQFF. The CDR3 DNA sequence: TGCAGCGTTCAAGGGACTAGCGGGAGCTACAATGAGCAGTTCTTC.

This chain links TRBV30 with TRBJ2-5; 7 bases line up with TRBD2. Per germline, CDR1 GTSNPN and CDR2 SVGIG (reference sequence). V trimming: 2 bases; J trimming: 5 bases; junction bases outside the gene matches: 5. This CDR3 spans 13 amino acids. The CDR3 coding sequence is TGTGCCTGGAGTCCAAATAGCGGGGAGACCCAGTACTTC. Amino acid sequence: CAWSPNSGETQYF. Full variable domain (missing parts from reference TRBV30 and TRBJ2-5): SQTIHQWPATLVQPVGSPLSLECTVEGTSNPNLYWYRQAAGRGLQLLFYSVGIGQISSEVPQNLSASRPQDRQFILSSKKLLLSDSGFYLCAWSPNSGETQYFGPGTRLLVL.

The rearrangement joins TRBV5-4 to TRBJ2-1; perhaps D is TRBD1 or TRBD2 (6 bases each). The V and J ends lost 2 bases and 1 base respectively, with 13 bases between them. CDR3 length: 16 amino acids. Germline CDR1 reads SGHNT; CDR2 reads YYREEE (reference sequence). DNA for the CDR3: TGTGCCAGCAGCTTCCCCGGGGGCTCGTCCTACAATGAGCAGTTCTTC. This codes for CASSFPGGSSYNEQFF.

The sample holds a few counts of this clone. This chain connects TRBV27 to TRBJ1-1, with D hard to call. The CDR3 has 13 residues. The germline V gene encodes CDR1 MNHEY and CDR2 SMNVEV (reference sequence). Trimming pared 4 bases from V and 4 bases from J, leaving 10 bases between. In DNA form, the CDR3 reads TGTGCCAGCAGTTCTGAGGGCCCCACTGAAGCTTTCTTT. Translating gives CASSSEGPTEAFF.

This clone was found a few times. As DNA, the CDR3 is TGTGCCAGCAGTCGGTTACAGGGCAATGAGCAGTTCTTC. It is translated as CASSRLQGNEQFF. The chain couples TRBV6-4 to TRBJ2-1; weak D call: TRBD1 (6 bases). The CDR3 consists of 13 residues. The V end lost 5 bases, the J end lost 6 bases, and 11 bases lay between the germline ends. CDR1 is MRHNA, CDR2 SNTAGT, per germline.

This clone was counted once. As DNA, the CDR3 is TGTGCCAGCAGCTTTAGCGGAGAGAGCTACGAGCAGTACTTC. As protein: CASSFSGESYEQYF. The rearrangement joins TRBV27 to TRBJ2-7, with TRBD2 as a possible D gene (6 bases). The CDR3 spans 14 residues. Per the germline V gene, CDR1 is MNHEY and CDR2 is SMNVEV (reference sequence). The V end lost 6 bases, the J end lost 3 bases, and 15 bases lay between the germline ends.